Following are 15 T cell receptor beta chains from one sample sequenced in a study of blood T cell repertoires in COVID-19. Repertoires were generated with immunoSEQ multiplex PCR, while TCRdb's copy carries only in-frame clones and drops some. The sample lists about 52,000 clones; around 86% were seen once. Material: peripheral blood. The source of these receptors is a man between 70 and 80 years old with acute or convalescent COVID-19.

Worth noting for this clone: One end of the junction does not line up with germline, which may come from a read error. The chain employs TRBV15 and TRBJ2-1; D perhaps matches TRBD2 (6 bases). The CDR3 spans 15 residues. The germline gives CDR1 LNHNV, CDR2 YYDKDF (reference sequence). The CDR3 protein is CATTRSSASYNEQFF. The DNA of the CDR3 is TGTGCCACCACCAGATCTAGCGCCTCCTACAATGAGCAGTTCTTC.

This clone was picked up one time. This chain uses TRBV15 with TRBJ1-1, with 10 bases fitting TRBD1. The CDR3 runs to 14 residues. The ends lost 3 bases at V and 4 bases at J; junction bases unmatched: 2. CDR1 LNHNV and CDR2 YYDKDF come from the germline V gene (reference sequence). The CDR3 reads CATSRDRGSTEAFF. For the CDR3, the DNA is TGTGCCACCAGCAGGGACAGGGGGAGCACTGAAGCTTTCTTT.

The chain links TRBV6-2 or TRBV6-3 to TRBJ1-2; D is undetermined. The germline gives CDR1 MNHEY, CDR2 SVGEGT. The CDR3 extends over 14 amino acids. V gave up 4 bases and J gave up 1 base, with 10 bases separating them. The CDR3 sequence is CASSSAGFNYGYTF. DNA of the CDR3: TGTGCCAGCAGTTCCGCAGGTTTTAACTATGGCTACACCTTC.

The V call is TRBV19, the J call TRBJ2-6; D might be TRBD1 (7 bases). The CDR3 totals 16 residues. Germline values: CDR1 LNHDA, CDR2 SQIVND (reference sequence). Trimming shortened V by 7 bases and J by 1 base, and 14 bases separated the two germline ends. The CDR3 DNA sequence: TGTGCCAGTACGGGGCAGGGGGGTTCTGGGGCCAACGTCCTGACTTTC. Translating gives CASTGQGGSGANVLTF. Full variable domain (outside the CDR3, taken from reference TRBV19 and TRBJ2-6): DGGITQSPKYLFRKEGQNVTLSCEQNLNHDAMYWYRQDPGQGLRLIYYSQIVNDFQKGDIAEGYSVSREKKESFPLTVTSAQKNPTAFYLCASTGQGGSGANVLTFGAGSRLTVL.

The chain carries TRBV18 and TRBJ1-4, with no clear D. The germline gives CDR1 KGHSH, CDR2 LQKENI. The CDR3 consists of 16 residues. V was clipped by 1 base and J by 0 bases, with 9 bases between them. The CDR3 here is CASSPRGVATNEKLFF. The CDR3 coding sequence is TGTGCCAGCTCACCACGAGGCGTCGCAACTAATGAAAAACTGTTTTTT.

V usage is TRBV5-4 and J usage is TRBJ2-7; 9 bases align to TRBD2. The V gene end was trimmed by 0 bases and the J gene end by 0 bases; junction bases not matched to a gene: 1. CDR3 length: 15 amino acids. From germline, CDR1 is SGHNT and CDR2 YYREEE (reference sequence). The CDR3 loop reads CASSLGLAASYEQYF. The CDR3 coding sequence is TGTGCCAGCAGCTTGGGACTAGCGGCCTCCTACGAGCAGTACTTC. The full variable domain, in which reference TRBV5-4 and TRBJ2-7 provide the parts outside the CDR3, is ETGVTQSPTHLIKTRGQQVTLRCSSQSGHNTVSWYQQALGQGPQFIFQYYREEENGRGNFPPRFSGLQFPNYSSELNVNALELDDSALYLCASSLGLAASYEQYFGPGTRLTVT.

The J gene is TRBJ1-2, the V gene TRBV6-1; tentative D call: TRBD1 (6 bases). With 2 bases removed from V and 4 bases from J, the gap between germline ends came to 11 bases. This CDR3 region has 14 residues. CDR1 and CDR2 from the germline V gene are MNHNS and SASEGT. The CDR3 bases are TGTGCCAGCAGTGAAAGCAGGGGCGGCTATGGCTACACCTTC. Protein sequence: CASSESRGGYGYTF.

The sample holds one count of this clone. This chain connects TRBV9 to TRBJ2-7; 8 bases are a match to TRBD2. The CDR3 runs to 15 residues. J was trimmed by 5 bases and V by 4 bases; bases with no gene match: 11. Germline loops: CDR1 SGDLS, CDR2 YYNGEE. Written as DNA, the CDR3 is TGTGCCAGCAGCCCCCCCCAAGCGGGAGACCACGAGCAGTACTTC. It specifies CASSPPQAGDHEQYF. The full variable domain, with the rest looked up from reference TRBV9 and TRBJ2-7, is DSGVTQTPKHLITATGQRVTLRCSPRSGDLSVYWYQQSLDQGLQFLIQYYNGEERAKGNILERFSAQQFPDLHSELNLSSLELGDSALYFCASSPPQAGDHEQYFGPGTRLTVT.

The gene calls are TRBV5-1 and TRBJ1-4, with D possibly TRBD1 on 5 matching bases. The V end lost 4 bases, the J end lost 0 bases, and 13 bases lay between the germline ends. CDR1 and CDR2 from the germline V gene are SGHRS and YFSETQ. The CDR3 is 16 residues long. In DNA form, the CDR3 reads TGCGCCAGCAGCCATGGGGGGGTCGCAACTAATGAAAAACTGTTTTTT. Its translation is CASSHGGVATNEKLFF.

The chain joins TRBV27 to TRBJ1-1, with D hard to call. V was trimmed by 5 bases and J by 4 bases, leaving 11 bases between them. CDR1 MNHEY and CDR2 SMNVEV come from the germline V gene (reference sequence). This CDR3 has 13 amino acids. The CDR3 is CASSLRESTEAFF. The CDR3 nucleotides read TGTGCCAGCAGTCTCCGGGAGAGCACTGAAGCTTTCTTT.

V usage is TRBV5-6 and J usage is TRBJ1-2; TRBD1 agrees at 7 bases. V lost 2 bases, J lost 3 bases, and 4 bases stayed unmatched. In germline, CDR1 is SGHDT, CDR2 YYEEEE. This CDR3 has 14 amino acids. CDR3 in amino acids: CASSFRDRDYGYTF. The CDR3 DNA sequence: TGTGCCAGCAGCTTCCGAGACAGGGACTATGGCTACACCTTC.

The chain has TRBV2 and TRBJ1-2, with TRBD1 as a possible D gene (6 bases). In germline, CDR1 is SNHLY, CDR2 FYNNEI. The CDR3 runs 14 residues. Trimming shortened V by 3 bases and J by 7 bases, and 15 bases separated the two germline ends. For the CDR3, the DNA is TGTGCCAGCAGTGAGACAGGACCCGGAGGTGGCTACACCTTC. Translating it yields CASSETGPGGGYTF.

The chain carries TRBV4-1 and TRBJ2-3; no clear D gene. V was cut by 6 bases and J by 2 bases, with 18 bases left in between. The germline V gene encodes CDR1 MGHRA and CDR2 YSYEKL. The CDR3 contains 16 residues. The DNA of the CDR3 is TGCGCCAGCAGTCTAGATCCCGGGTCTTCCACAGATACGCAGTATTTT. It translates to CASSLDPGSSTDTQYF.

In nucleotides, the CDR3 is TGCGCCAGCAGCGCCACCGGGACAACTAACACTGAAGCTTTCTTT. It encodes CASSATGTTNTEAFF. The gene calls are TRBV5-1 and TRBJ1-1; a possible D gene is TRBD1 (6 bases). V dropped 4 bases and J dropped 2 bases, with 15 bases sitting between them. Germline V gene sequence: CDR1 SGHRS, CDR2 YFSETQ. The CDR3 contains 15 residues.

The chain is built from TRBV19 and TRBJ2-3; 9 nucleotides match TRBD2. Germline CDR1 and CDR2: LNHDA and SQIVND (reference sequence). J lost 2 bases, V lost 7 bases, and 7 bases had no gene match. CDR3 length: 15 residues. CDR3 coding DNA: TGTGCCAGTAATAGCGGGAGATATGACACAGATACGCAGTATTTT. This encodes CASNSGRYDTDTQYF.